This T cell receptor (beta chain) was found in a study of post-analysis software for immune sequencing data. Study-level information: The courses of disease that were included comprised relapsing-remitting, secondary progressive and progressive-relapsing multiple sclerosis.

In this sample, this clonotype turned up a few times. Antigen unknown. Germline V gene lookup returns CDR1 DFQATT and CDR2 SNEGSKA (reference sequence). V dropped 8 bases and J dropped 4; count of bases not matched to a gene: 3. This CDR3 contains 11 residues. Overall study findings and caveats: Patients had higher frequencies than controls of about five TRBV segments, including TRBV5-6, TRBV5-1 and TRBV20-1. When compared against controls, multiple sclerosis patients showed significantly lower normalized Chao1 diversity. By F measure, samples from a shared preparation batch strongly co-clustered.

Libraries were made from TCR beta cDNA, and they carried unique molecular identifiers. Researchers reported 520,000 or so cDNA molecules coming from roughly 0.93 to 9.6 million T cells. TCRdb fed the PCR reads into MiXCR, producing one record per CDR3 protein. The repertoire includes a few hundred thousand distinct CDR3 sequences, around 31% of them detected once, and about 5.6% sits in the top ten. This receptor was identified in a girl aged 2-17 years with multiple sclerosis. The V gene is TRBV20-1, the J gene TRBJ2-7; 9 nucleotides line up with TRBD2. The sequencing input was blood. The CDR3 sequence: CSLSGGYEQYF. CDR3 in DNA: TGCAGTCTTAGCGGGGGTTACGAGCAGTACTTC.